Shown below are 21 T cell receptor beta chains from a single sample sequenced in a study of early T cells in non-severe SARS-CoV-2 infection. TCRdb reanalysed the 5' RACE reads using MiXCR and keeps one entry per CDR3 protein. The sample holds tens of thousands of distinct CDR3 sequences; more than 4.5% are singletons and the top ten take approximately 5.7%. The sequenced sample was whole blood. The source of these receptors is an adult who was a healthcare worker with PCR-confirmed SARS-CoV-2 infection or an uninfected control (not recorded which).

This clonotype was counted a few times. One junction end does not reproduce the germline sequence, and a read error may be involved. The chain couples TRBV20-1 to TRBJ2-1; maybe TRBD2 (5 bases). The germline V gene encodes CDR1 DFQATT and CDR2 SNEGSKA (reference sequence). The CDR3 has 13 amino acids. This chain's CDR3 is CSARVDTRNEQFF. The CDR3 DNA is TGCAGTGCGAGAGTCGATACTAGGAATGAGCAGTTCTTC.

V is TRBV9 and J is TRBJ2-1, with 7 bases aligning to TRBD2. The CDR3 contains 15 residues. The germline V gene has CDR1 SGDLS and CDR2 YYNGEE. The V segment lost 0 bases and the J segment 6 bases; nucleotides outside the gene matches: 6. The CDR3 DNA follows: TGTGCCAGCAGCGTAGAGGGAGGGCCAGGCAATGAGCAGTTCTTC. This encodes CASSVEGGPGNEQFF.

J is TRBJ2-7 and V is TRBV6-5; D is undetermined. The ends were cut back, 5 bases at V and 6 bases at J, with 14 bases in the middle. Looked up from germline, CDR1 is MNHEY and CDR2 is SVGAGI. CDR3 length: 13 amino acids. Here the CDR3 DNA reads TGTGCCAGCAGTCCGGGCCTCTTAGGCGAGCAGTACTTC. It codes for CASSPGLLGEQYF.

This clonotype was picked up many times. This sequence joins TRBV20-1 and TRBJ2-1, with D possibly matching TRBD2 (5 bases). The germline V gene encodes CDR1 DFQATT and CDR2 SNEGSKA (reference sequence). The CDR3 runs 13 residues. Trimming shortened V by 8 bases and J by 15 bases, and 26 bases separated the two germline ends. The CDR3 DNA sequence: TGCAGTCCGAGCCCCCGTAGCGTTCCAACAATGTTCTTC. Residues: CSPSPRSVPTMFF.

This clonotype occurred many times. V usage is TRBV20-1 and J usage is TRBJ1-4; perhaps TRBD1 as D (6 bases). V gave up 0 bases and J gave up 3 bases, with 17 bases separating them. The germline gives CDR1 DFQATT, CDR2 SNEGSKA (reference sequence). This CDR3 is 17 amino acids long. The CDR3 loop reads CSARDPGAGRANEKLFF. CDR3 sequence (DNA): TGCAGTGCTAGAGATCCGGGGGCAGGGAGAGCTAATGAAAAACTGTTTTTT.

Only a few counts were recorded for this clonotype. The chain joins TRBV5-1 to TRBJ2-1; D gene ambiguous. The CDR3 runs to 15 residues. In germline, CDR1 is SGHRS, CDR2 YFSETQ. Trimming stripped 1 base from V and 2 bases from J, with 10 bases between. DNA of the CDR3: TGCGCCAGCAGCTTGTTGGGTCAGGCCTACAATGAGCAGTTCTTC. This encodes CASSLLGQAYNEQFF.

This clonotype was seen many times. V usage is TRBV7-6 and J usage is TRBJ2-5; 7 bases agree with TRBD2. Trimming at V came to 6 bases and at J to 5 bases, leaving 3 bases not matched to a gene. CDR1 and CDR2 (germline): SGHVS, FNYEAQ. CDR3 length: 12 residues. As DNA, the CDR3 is TGTGCCAGCAGTGGCGGGGGTGAGACCCAGTACTTC. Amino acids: CASSGGGETQYF.

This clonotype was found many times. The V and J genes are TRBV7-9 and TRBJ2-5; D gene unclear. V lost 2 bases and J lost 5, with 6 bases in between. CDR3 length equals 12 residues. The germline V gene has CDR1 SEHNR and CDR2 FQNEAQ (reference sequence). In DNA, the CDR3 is TGTGCCAGCAGCTTAAACACGGAGACCCAGTACTTC. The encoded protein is CASSLNTETQYF.

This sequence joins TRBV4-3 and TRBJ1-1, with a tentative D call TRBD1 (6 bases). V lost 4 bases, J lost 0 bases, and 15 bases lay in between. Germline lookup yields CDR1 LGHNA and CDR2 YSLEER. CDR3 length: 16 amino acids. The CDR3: CASSRADRNMNTEAFF. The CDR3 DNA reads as TGCGCCAGCAGCCGGGCCGACAGGAATATGAACACTGAAGCTTTCTTT.

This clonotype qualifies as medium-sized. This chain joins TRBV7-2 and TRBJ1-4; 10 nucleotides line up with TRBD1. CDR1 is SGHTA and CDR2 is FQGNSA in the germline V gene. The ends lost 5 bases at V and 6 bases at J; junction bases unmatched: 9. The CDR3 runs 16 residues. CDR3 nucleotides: TGTGCCAGCAGCGTCACCTCCGGGACAGGGGATGAAAAACTGTTTTTT. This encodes CASSVTSGTGDEKLFF. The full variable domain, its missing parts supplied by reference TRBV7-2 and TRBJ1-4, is GAGVSQSPSNKVTEKGKDVELRCDPISGHTALYWYRQSLGQGLEFLIYFQGNSAPDKSGLPSDRFSAERTGGSVSTLTIQRTQQEDSAVYLCASSVTSGTGDEKLFFGSGTQLSVL.

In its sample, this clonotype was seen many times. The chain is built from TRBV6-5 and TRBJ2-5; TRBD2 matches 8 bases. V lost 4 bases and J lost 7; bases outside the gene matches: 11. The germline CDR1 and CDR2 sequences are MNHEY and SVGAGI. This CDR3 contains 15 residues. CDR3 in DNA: TGTGCCAGCAGTTCCCTCACTAGCGGCGGAAGGACCCAGTACTTC. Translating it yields CASSSLTSGGRTQYF.

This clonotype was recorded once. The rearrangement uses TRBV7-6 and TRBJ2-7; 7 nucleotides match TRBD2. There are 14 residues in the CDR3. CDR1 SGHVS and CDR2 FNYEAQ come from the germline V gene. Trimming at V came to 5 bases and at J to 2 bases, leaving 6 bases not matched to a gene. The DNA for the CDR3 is TGTGCCAGCAGCACCTCCGGGACTACCTACGAGCAGTACTTC. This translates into CASSTSGTTYEQYF.

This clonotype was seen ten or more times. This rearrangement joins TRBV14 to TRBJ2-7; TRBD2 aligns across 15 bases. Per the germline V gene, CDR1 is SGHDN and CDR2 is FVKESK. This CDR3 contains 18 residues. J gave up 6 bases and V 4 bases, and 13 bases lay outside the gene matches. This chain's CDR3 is CASSPLEGLAGGLREQYF. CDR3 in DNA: TGTGCCAGCAGCCCCCTAGAAGGACTAGCGGGGGGGCTCCGCGAGCAGTACTTC.

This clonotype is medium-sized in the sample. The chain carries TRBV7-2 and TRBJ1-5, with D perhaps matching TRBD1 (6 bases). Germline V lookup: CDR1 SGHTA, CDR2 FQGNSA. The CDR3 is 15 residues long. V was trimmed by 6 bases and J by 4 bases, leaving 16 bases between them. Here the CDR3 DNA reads TGTGCCAGCAGTTGGAGTCCTGGACAGAATCAGCCCCAGCATTTT. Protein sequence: CASSWSPGQNQPQHF. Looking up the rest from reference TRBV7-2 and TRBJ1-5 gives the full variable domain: GAGVSQSPSNKVTEKGKDVELRCDPISGHTALYWYRQSLGQGLEFLIYFQGNSAPDKSGLPSDRFSAERTGGSVSTLTIQRTQQEDSAVYLCASSWSPGQNQPQHFGDGTRLSIL.

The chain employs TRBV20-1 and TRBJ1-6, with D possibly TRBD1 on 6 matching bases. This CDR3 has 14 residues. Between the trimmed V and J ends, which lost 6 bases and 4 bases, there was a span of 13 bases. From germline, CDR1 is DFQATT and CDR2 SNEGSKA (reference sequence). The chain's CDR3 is CSAALGGYNSPLHF. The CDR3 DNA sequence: TGCAGTGCCGCCCTAGGGGGATATAATTCACCCCTCCACTTT.

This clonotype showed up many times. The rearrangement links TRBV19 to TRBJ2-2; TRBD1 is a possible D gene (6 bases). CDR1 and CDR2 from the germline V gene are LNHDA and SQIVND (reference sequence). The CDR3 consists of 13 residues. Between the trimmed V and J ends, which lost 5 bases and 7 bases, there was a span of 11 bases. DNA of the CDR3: TGTGCCAGTAGTTGGGGGCGAGGCGGGGAGCTGTTTTTT. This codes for CASSWGRGGELFF.

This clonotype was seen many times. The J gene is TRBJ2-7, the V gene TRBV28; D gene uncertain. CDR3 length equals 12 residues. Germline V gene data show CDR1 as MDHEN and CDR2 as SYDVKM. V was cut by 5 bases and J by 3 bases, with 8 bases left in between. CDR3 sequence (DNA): TGTGCCAGCAGTGAAAGTTACTACGAGCAGTACTTC. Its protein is CASSESYYEQYF.

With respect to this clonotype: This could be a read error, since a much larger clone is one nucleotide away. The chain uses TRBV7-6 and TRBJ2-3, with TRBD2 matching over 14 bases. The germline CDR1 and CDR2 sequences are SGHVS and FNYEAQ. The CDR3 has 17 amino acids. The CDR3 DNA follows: TGTACCAGCAGCATGGGACTAGCGGGAGTGAGCACAGATACGCAGTATTTT. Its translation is CTSSMGLAGVSTDTQYF.

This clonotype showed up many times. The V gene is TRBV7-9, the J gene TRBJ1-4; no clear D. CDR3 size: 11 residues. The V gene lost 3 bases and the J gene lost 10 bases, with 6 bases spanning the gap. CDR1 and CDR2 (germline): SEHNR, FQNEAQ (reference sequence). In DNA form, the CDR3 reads TGTGCCAGCAGCTTCGACGGAAAACTGTTTTTT. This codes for CASSFDGKLFF.

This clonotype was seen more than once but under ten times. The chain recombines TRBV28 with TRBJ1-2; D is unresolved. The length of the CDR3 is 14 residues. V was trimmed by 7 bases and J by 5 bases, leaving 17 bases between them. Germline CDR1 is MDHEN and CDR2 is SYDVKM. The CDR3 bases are TGTGCCAGCATCAAACCCGGACGGAGATATGGCTACACCTTC. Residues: CASIKPGRRYGYTF.

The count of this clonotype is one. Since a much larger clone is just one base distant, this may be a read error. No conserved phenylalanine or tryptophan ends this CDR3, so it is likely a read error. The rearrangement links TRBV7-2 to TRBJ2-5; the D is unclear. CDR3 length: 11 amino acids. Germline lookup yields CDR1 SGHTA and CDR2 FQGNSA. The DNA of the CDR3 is TGTGCCAGCGGCTTAGACGTGACCCAGTACTCC. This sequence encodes CASGLDVTQYS.